This record covers a single T cell receptor (beta chain). This record comes from a study of blood T cells in healthy people across ages. For the second PCR, which ran for roughly 6 to 11 cycles, a sample-barcoded 5' primer and a J-beta primer mix were used. Researchers report that a template-switch adaptor with 12 random nucleotides tagged each cDNA molecule. Each CDR3 protein gets one entry after TCRdb re-called the 5' RACE reads with MiXCR. Seen here are about 800,000 distinct CDR3 sequences, 20% to 30% observed once, and the top ten hold 3% to 4.5%. These same records also appear under a second study, on T cells of mothers and their children.

This sequence was found in a boy younger than 18 in good health. Input material: blood.

The CDR3 here is CASSFQGLATDTQYF. CDR3 DNA sequence: TGTGCCAGCAGTTTTCAGGGACTAGCGACAGATACGCAGTATTTT. This chain links TRBV27 with TRBJ2-3, with 10 bases identical to TRBD2. V dropped 3 bases and J dropped 3; count of bases not matched to a gene: 3. This CDR3 comprises 15 residues. The V gene's germline CDR1 is MNHEY and CDR2 SMNVEV (reference sequence).